These T cell receptor beta chains were read from a single sample in a study of human T cells and chemical hapten exposure. MiXCR was run by TCRdb on the 5' RACE reads, yielding one entry per CDR3 protein. The sample holds under 85,000 distinct CDR3 sequences, more than 7.5% seen once. The receptors originated from a male donor in good health. CDR3s include the opening cysteine and the closing phenylalanine or tryptophan. The D gene is left open where the match is weak. Where a row states a size, it is once, few, many or the class of an expanded clone; other rows omit it.

d_gene | abundance | j_gene | v_gene | CDR3aa | CDR3nt
TRBD1 | - | TRBJ1-2 | TRBV27 | CASSYSGTANYGYTF | TGTGCCAGCAGTTACTCCGGGACAGCTAACTATGGCTACACCTTC
- | many | TRBJ2-1 | TRBV6-4 | CASSDSPGAGYNEQFF | TGTGCCAGCAGTGACTCGCCGGGGGCAGGGTACAATGAGCAGTTCTTC
TRBD1 | few | TRBJ1-4 | TRBV4-1 | CASSQGDRDNEKLFF | TGCGCCAGCAGCCAAGGGGACAGAGATAATGAAAAACTGTTTTTT
- | few | TRBJ2-3 | TRBV24-1 | CATSDFSRKQYF | TGTGCCACCAGTGATTTTAGTCGCAAGCAGTATTTT
- | - | TRBJ1-1 | TRBV2 | CASSEDIRNTEAFF | TGTGCCAGCAGTGAAGACATAAGGAACACTGAAGCTTTCTTT
- | many | TRBJ2-2 | TRBV6-5 | CASSYRATGELFF | TGTGCCAGCAGTTATCGGGCCACCGGGGAGCTGTTTTTT
- | many | TRBJ2-3 | TRBV9 | CASSVGGPSADTQYF | TGTGCCAGCAGCGTGGGGGGGCCCTCGGCAGATACGCAGTATTTT
TRBD2 | many | TRBJ2-1 | TRBV5-1 | CASTGTSGGALFF | TGCGCCAGCACCGGGACTAGCGGGGGGGCTTTGTTCTTC
TRBD2 | - | TRBJ2-3 | TRBV12-5 | CASALPGSGRGGDTQYF | TGTGCTAGTGCCCTCCCCGGGAGCGGGAGGGGTGGGGATACGCAGTATTTT
- | few | TRBJ1-2 | TRBV20-1 | CSARDVPVTDNYGYTF | TGCAGTGCTAGAGATGTTCCAGTTACCGATAACTATGGCTACACCTTC
- | many | TRBJ2-1 | TRBV20-1 | CSARPATSSYNEQFF | TGCAGTGCTAGGCCAGCTACGAGCTCCTACAATGAGCAGTTCTTC
TRBD1 | many | TRBJ2-1 | TRBV12-3/TRBV12-4 | CASSGTDINEQFF | TGTGCCAGCAGCGGGACAGATATCAATGAGCAGTTCTTC
- | - | TRBJ2-1 | TRBV7-6 | CASSLGVLSKGGNEQFF | TGTGCCAGCAGCTTAGGGGTACTAAGTAAGGGGGGCAATGAGCAGTTCTTC
TRBD2 | many | TRBJ2-5 | TRBV20-1 | CSAATSGGVSETQYF | TGCAGTGCAGCCACTAGCGGGGGGGTATCAGAGACCCAGTACTTC
- | few | TRBJ1-5 | TRBV23-1 | CASSHPSFKGQPQHF | TGCGCCAGCAGTCACCCCTCATTCAAAGGGCAGCCCCAGCATTTT
- | - | TRBJ1-1 | TRBV10-3 | CAISEAVTEAFF | TGTGCCATCAGTGAAGCCGTCACTGAAGCTTTCTTT
TRBD2 | many | TRBJ2-1 | TRBV7-9 | CASSFRQGTSGLNEQFF | TGTGCCAGCAGCTTCCGACAGGGGACTAGCGGACTTAATGAGCAGTTCTTC
- | - | TRBJ1-3 | TRBV11-2 | CASSQPGPRNTIYF | TGTGCCAGCAGCCAGCCGGGGCCCCGAAACACCATATATTTT
- | many | TRBJ1-3 | TRBV14 | CASSQGLSSGNTIYF | TGTGCCAGCAGCCAAGGGCTAAGCTCTGGAAACACCATATATTTT
- | few | TRBJ1-5 | TRBV4-1 | CASSQRSDAGANQPQHF | TGCGCCAGCAGCCAAAGGTCCGACGCAGGTGCGAATCAGCCCCAGCATTTT
- | few | TRBJ1-1 | TRBV6-5 | CASSYDSRGEAFF | TGTGCCAGCAGTTACGACTCTCGAGGAGAAGCTTTCTTT
TRBD1 | - | TRBJ1-2 | TRBV4-1 | CASSQATGGADGYTF | TGCGCCAGCAGCCAGGCTACAGGGGGCGCAGATGGCTACACCTTC
- | few | TRBJ1-4 | TRBV4-3 | CASSQVRREGLSRASPNEKLFF | TGCGCCAGCAGCCAAGTCCGCAGGGAAGGTCTGTCCCGGGCCTCCCCGAATGAAAAACTGTTTTTT
TRBD2 | many | TRBJ2-5 | TRBV20-1 | CSARVAGGEKEAQETQYF | TGCAGTGCTAGAGTAGCGGGAGGTGAAAAAGAGGCCCAAGAGACCCAGTACTTC
- | - | TRBJ2-7 | TRBV24-1 | CATSPAPGGYSYEQYF | TGTGCCACCAGTCCCGCCCCCGGCGGGTATTCCTACGAGCAGTACTTC
TRBD2 | many | TRBJ2-1 | TRBV6-4 | CASSESGGASDEQFF | TGTGCCAGCAGTGAATCGGGGGGGGCCTCGGATGAGCAGTTCTTC
- | - | TRBJ1-2 | TRBV12-3/TRBV12-4 | CASSSFDVNNYGYTF | TGTGCCAGCAGTTCGTTCGACGTGAATAACTATGGCTACACCTTC
TRBD2 | few | TRBJ2-3 | TRBV7-6 | CASSLTASGVGDTQYF | TGTGCCAGCAGCTTAACGGCTAGCGGGGTGGGAGATACGCAGTATTTT
TRBD1 | few | TRBJ1-6 | TRBV14 | CATTDRNNSPLHF | TGTGCCACTACGGACAGGAATAATTCACCCCTCCACTTT
- | many | TRBJ2-7 | TRBV3-1 | CASSQDQGDEQYF | TGTGCCAGCAGCCAAGATCAAGGGGACGAGCAGTACTTC
TRBD1 | few | TRBJ1-4 | TRBV6-6 | CASSTSGGLEEKLFF | TGTGCCAGCAGTACTTCAGGGGGCTTGGAGGAAAAACTGTTTTTT
- | few | TRBJ2-5 | TRBV7-2 | CASSLARGDGETQYF | TGTGCCAGCAGCTTAGCCAGGGGGGACGGAGAGACCCAGTACTTC
TRBD2 | many | TRBJ2-3 | TRBV6-5 | CASTPGTSGLTDTQYF | TGTGCCAGCACCCCCGGGACTAGCGGCCTCACAGATACGCAGTATTTT
- | few | TRBJ2-1 | TRBV29-1 | CSVLGRIGIYDNEQFF | TGCAGCGTTTTAGGGCGTATTGGGATTTATGACAATGAGCAGTTCTTC
- | few | TRBJ1-1 | TRBV19 | CASSTFLKGNTEAFF | TGTGCCAGTAGTACTTTCCTGAAGGGTAACACTGAAGCTTTCTTT
- | - | TRBJ2-3 | TRBV28 | CASSAQGKGLGDTQYF | TGTGCCAGCAGTGCGCAGGGGAAGGGCTTGGGAGATACGCAGTATTTT
- | many | TRBJ2-6 | TRBV5-1 | CASRQGSGANVLTF | TGCGCCAGCAGACAGGGTTCTGGGGCCAACGTCCTGACTTTC
- | - | TRBJ2-3 | TRBV6-5 | CASSQGSSTDTQYF | TGTGCCAGCAGTCAGGGCTCTAGCACAGATACGCAGTATTTT
TRBD1 | few | TRBJ2-7 | TRBV7-9 | CASSRDRGFVEQYF | TGTGCCAGCAGCCGGGACAGGGGATTTGTCGAGCAGTACTTC
TRBD1 | few | TRBJ1-2 | TRBV7-9 | CASSLDGTGSHGYTF | TGTGCCAGCAGCTTAGACGGGACAGGGTCCCATGGCTACACCTTC
- | many | TRBJ2-3 | TRBV4-1 | CASSQGRGAGDSDTQYF | TGCGCCAGCAGCCAAGGTCGGGGGGCGGGAGACTCAGATACGCAGTATTTT
TRBD2 | - | TRBJ2-5 | TRBV29-1 | CSVGTSWGVETQYF | TGCAGCGTTGGGACTAGCTGGGGGGTAGAGACCCAGTACTTC
TRBD2 | - | TRBJ2-1 | TRBV29-1 | CSVGGGGLSYNEQFF | TGCAGCGTTGGGGGGGGAGGGCTCTCCTACAATGAGCAGTTCTTC
- | few | TRBJ1-5 | TRBV4-3 | CASSQDLAANQPQHF | TGCGCCAGCAGCCAAGACTTGGCGGCTAATCAGCCCCAGCATTTT
TRBD2 | few | TRBJ2-1 | TRBV3-1 | CASTLAGVPSYNEQFF | TGTGCCAGCACCCTAGCGGGAGTGCCGTCCTACAATGAGCAGTTCTTC
- | many | TRBJ2-3 | TRBV29-1 | CSVAWGPDTQYF | TGCAGCGTTGCTTGGGGGCCAGATACGCAGTATTTT
- | many | TRBJ2-6 | TRBV2 | CASSAQGYPGANVLTF | TGTGCCAGCAGTGCCCAGGGGTATCCTGGGGCCAACGTCCTGACTTTC
- | many | TRBJ2-7 | TRBV12-3/TRBV12-4 | CASSFRDDSYEQYF | TGTGCCAGCAGTTTTCGGGACGACTCCTACGAGCAGTACTTC
TRBD2 | many | TRBJ2-3 | TRBV7-2 | CASSLAFRTSGTTDTQYF | TGTGCCAGCAGCTTAGCCTTTAGGACTAGCGGGACCACAGATACGCAGTATTTT
- | few | TRBJ1-6 | TRBV5-1 | CASSLDSGASYNSPLHF | TGCGCCAGCAGCTTGGATTCGGGAGCCTCCTATAATTCACCCCTCCACTTT
TRBD1 | many | TRBJ1-3 | TRBV12-3/TRBV12-4 | CASSYRGGGNTIYF | TGTGCCAGCAGCTACAGGGGAGGTGGAAACACCATATATTTT
TRBD1 | many | TRBJ2-5 | TRBV29-1 | CSVRDRVQETQYF | TGCAGCGTCCGGGACAGGGTGCAAGAGACCCAGTACTTC
- | many | TRBJ1-1 | TRBV23-1 | CASSSTGNRKNTEAFF | TGCGCCAGCAGTAGCACAGGGAACCGTAAAAACACTGAAGCTTTCTTT
- | few | TRBJ2-1 | TRBV5-1 | CASSPREGNEQFF | TGCGCCAGCAGCCCCCGTGAGGGCAATGAGCAGTTCTTC
- | many | TRBJ2-7 | TRBV7-9 | CASSLSGGGPYEQYF | TGTGCCAGCAGCTTGTCGGGTGGGGGCCCCTACGAGCAGTACTTC
- | - | TRBJ2-1 | TRBV4-1 | CASSSLGDEQFF | TGCGCCAGCAGTTCCTTGGGGGATGAGCAGTTCTTC
- | - | TRBJ2-3 | TRBV13 | CASSLGTGSGTDTQYF | TGTGCCAGCAGCTTAGGTACTGGCTCTGGGACAGATACGCAGTATTTT
- | few | TRBJ1-1 | TRBV12-3/TRBV12-4 | CASSSGAANTEAFF | TGTGCCAGCAGTTCGGGGGCGGCAAACACTGAAGCTTTCTTT
- | - | TRBJ1-1 | TRBV27 | CASTRGMNTEAFF | TGTGCCAGCACAAGGGGGATGAACACTGAAGCTTTCTTT
TRBD1 | - | TRBJ2-7 | TRBV15 | CATSRERDRSGEQYF | TGTGCCACCAGCAGAGAAAGGGACAGGTCTGGCGAGCAGTACTTC